This is a list of T cell receptor beta chains from one sample in a study of brain metastases from non-small cell lung cancer. Generated by immunoSEQ multiplex PCR, the TCRdb table keeps only in-frame clones and is missing some. The sample includes approximately 1,600 clones, 80% to 95% seen only once; the top ten take roughly 2.2%. The sequenced sample consisted of tissue from a brain metastasis. Every receptor here comes from a donor at least 40 years old with non-small cell lung cancer. Each CDR3 is given with its conserved first and last residue. D genes are given only for firm matches. Not every row has a clone size; where given, it reads once, few, many or a size class.

J | size | D | V | CDR3 | DNA
TRBJ1-6 | - | TRBD1 | TRBV6-5 | CASSSVGTGEGSPLHF | TGTGCCAGCAGTTCTGTAGGGACAGGGGAAGGTTCACCCCTCCACTTT
TRBJ1-5 | - | - | TRBV12-3/TRBV12-4 | CASSFGSNQPQHF | TGTGCCAGCAGTTTCGGTAGCAATCAACCCCAGCATTTT
TRBJ1-4 | - | - | TRBV5-6 | CASSKQGSTNEKLFF | TGTGCCAGCAGCAAGCAGGGATCGACTAATGAAAAACTGTTTTTT
TRBJ2-5 | - | TRBD1 | TRBV3-1/TRBV3-2 | CASSQNGQGQETQYF | TGTGCCAGCAGCCAAAACGGACAGGGACAAGAGACCCAGTACTTC
TRBJ2-3 | - | TRBD2 | TRBV9 | CASSPSGSSTDTQYF | TGTGCCAGCAGTCCTAGCGGATCTAGCACAGATACGCAGTATTTT
TRBJ1-1 | - | - | TRBV7-3 | CASSLRAMPQDGYTEAFF | TGTGCCAGCAGCTTACGCGCCATGCCTCAGGACGGCTACACTGAAGCTTTCTTT
TRBJ2-5 | - | - | TRBV2 | CASSGEGETQYF | TGTGCCAGCAGTGGAGAGGGAGAGACCCAGTACTTC
TRBJ2-7 | - | - | TRBV5-6 | CASSLLSYEQYF | TGTGCCAGCAGCTTGCTCTCTTACGAGCAGTACTTC
TRBJ1-1 | - | - | TRBV19 | CVSSIPTGSNTEAFF | TGTGTCAGTAGTATCCCGACAGGTTCGAACACTGAAGCTTTCTTT
TRBJ2-5 | - | TRBD1 | TRBV4-3 | CASSQDTGTGQTQYF | TGCGCCAGCAGCCAAGATACAGGGACAGGACAGACCCAGTACTTC
TRBJ1-5 | - | TRBD1 | TRBV10-3 | CAIGTDSNQPQHF | TGTGCCATCGGGACAGATAGCAATCAGCCCCAGCATTTT
TRBJ1-1 | - | - | TRBV21-1 | CASSSHGFLNTEAFF | TGTGCCAGCAGCTCCCATGGGTTTTTAAACACTGAAGCTTTCTTT
TRBJ2-1 | - | TRBD1 | TRBV5-1 | CASSLGGGTIIEQFF | TGCGCCAGCAGCCTAGGGGGCGGCACCATTATTGAGCAGTTCTTC
TRBJ1-3 | - | - | TRBV29-1 | CSYRLSGNTIYF | TGCAGCTATCGCCTGTCTGGAAACACCATATATTTT
TRBJ2-2 | - | - | TRBV6-1 | CASSEINTGELFF | TGTGCCAGCAGTGAAATCAACACCGGGGAGCTGTTTTTT
TRBJ2-1 | - | TRBD2 | TRBV7-2 | CASSLEGLANNEQFF | TGTGCCAGCAGCTTAGAGGGACTAGCCAACAATGAGCAGTTCTTC
TRBJ2-5 | - | TRBD1 | TRBV4-1 | CASSQVGTGQETQYF | TGCGCCAGCAGCCAAGTCGGGACAGGCCAAGAGACCCAGTACTTC
TRBJ2-6 | once | - | TRBV7-7 | CASSAGIRPQSRANVLTF | TGTGCCAGCAGCGCCGGAATAAGGCCACAAAGTCGGGCCAACGTCCTGACTTTC
TRBJ1-5 | - | - | TRBV7-8 | CASNLHRNSRTGPQHF | TGTGCCAGCAACCTCCACCGGAACAGTAGGACTGGGCCCCAGCATTTT
TRBJ2-3 | - | TRBD1 | TRBV5-6 | CASSLEGTGRTDTQYF | TGTGCCAGCAGCTTGGAAGGGACAGGCAGAACAGATACGCAGTATTTT
TRBJ1-4 | - | TRBD1 | TRBV5-1 | CASSLVGRTGREKLFF | TGCGCCAGCAGCTTGGTCGGGAGGACAGGGAGAGAAAAACTGTTTTTT
TRBJ1-6 | - | - | TRBV6-1 | CASSEAVGRESLNSPLHF | TGTGCCAGCAGTGAAGCGGTCGGGCGGGAATCCCTAAATTCACCCCTCCACTTT
TRBJ2-1 | - | TRBD2 | TRBV28 | CASSHFFLSSGGKGEQFF | TGTGCCAGCAGTCACTTTTTCCTCTCTAGCGGGGGGAAAGGGGAGCAGTTCTTC
TRBJ1-1 | - | - | TRBV5-1 | CASSLGSGGTEAFF | TGCGCCAGCAGCTTGGGCTCAGGAGGAACTGAAGCTTTCTTT
TRBJ1-5 | - | - | TRBV2 | CASTVESNQPQHF | TGTGCCAGCACCGTCGAGAGCAATCAGCCCCAGCATTTT
TRBJ2-7 | - | - | TRBV5-4 | CANSLDAGHSYEQYF | TGTGCCAACAGCTTGGATGCGGGGCACTCCTACGAACAGTACTTC
TRBJ1-4 | - | - | TRBV5-6 | CASSLNAATNEKLFF | TGTGCCAGCAGCTTGAATGCAGCAACTAATGAAAAACTGTTTTTT
TRBJ2-1 | once | - | TRBV7-3 | CASSFSAATYNEQFF | TGTGCCAGCAGCTTTTCGGCGGCCACCTATAATGAGCAGTTCTTC
TRBJ1-1 | - | TRBD1 | TRBV19 | CASSIGGQGDAFF | TGTGCCAGTAGTATAGGCGGACAGGGTGACGCTTTCTTT
TRBJ2-7 | - | - | TRBV6-5 | CASTPRQSSYEQYF | TGTGCCAGCACCCCGCGGCAGAGCTCCTACGAGCAGTACTTC
TRBJ1-1 | - | - | TRBV3-1/TRBV3-2 | CASSQPGTLQGRAFF | TGTGCCAGCAGCCAACCCGGGACACTACAGGGTCGAGCTTTCTTT
TRBJ2-1 | - | TRBD2 | TRBV7-2 | CASSFRTSGGNEQFF | TGTGCCAGCAGCTTCCGGACTAGCGGGGGCAATGAGCAGTTCTTC
TRBJ1-2 | - | - | TRBV5-2 | CASKPTESTKDLCYTF | TGTGCCAGCAAGCCCACGGAGAGTACGAAAGACCTATGCTACACCTTC
TRBJ1-1 | - | TRBD1 | TRBV5-1 | CASSTGQGDTEAFF | TGCGCCAGCAGCACAGGACAGGGGGACACTGAAGCTTTCTTT
TRBJ2-7 | - | - | TRBV12-3/TRBV12-4 | CASPRTCDKQYF | TGTGCCAGCCCTCGGACTTGCGACAAGCAGTACTTC
TRBJ1-1 | - | TRBD1 | TRBV12-3/TRBV12-4 | CASRTGDDTEAFF | TGTGCCAGCAGGACAGGGGACGACACTGAAGCTTTCTTT
TRBJ1-4 | - | - | TRBV24-1 | CATSDPTPEGEKLFF | TGTGCCACCAGTGACCCGACCCCGGAGGGAGAAAAACTGTTTTTT
TRBJ1-1 | - | - | TRBV7-9 | CASSNFVGKNTEAFF | TGTGCCAGCAGCAATTTTGTGGGTAAGAACACTGAAGCTTTCTTT
TRBJ1-2 | - | - | TRBV7-2 | CASSLSVRNYGYTF | TGTGCCAGCAGCTTAAGTGTCCGCAACTATGGCTACACCTTC
TRBJ1-2 | - | - | TRBV4-3 | CASSQEWGSGGYTF | TGCGCCAGCAGCCAAGAGTGGGGTTCGGGTGGCTACACCTTC
TRBJ1-2 | - | - | TRBV5-1 | CASSLEGRNYGYTF | TGCGCCAGCAGCTTGGAGGGCCGAAACTATGGCTACACCTTC
TRBJ1-1 | - | - | TRBV12-5 | CASGLWGSKNTEAFF | TGTGCTAGTGGTTTGTGGGGGTCCAAGAACACTGAAGCTTTCTTT
TRBJ1-6 | - | - | TRBV19 | CASSKSRWSQPYSPLHF | TGTGCCAGTAGTAAAAGTAGGTGGAGCCAACCGTATTCACCCCTCCACTTT
TRBJ2-7 | - | - | TRBV6-5 | CASSRRDEQYF | TGTGCCAGCAGTCGAAGAGACGAGCAGTACTTC
TRBJ1-5 | - | - | TRBV2 | CASRGANQPQHF | TGTGCCAGCAGGGGAGCCAATCAGCCCCAGCATTTT
TRBJ2-7 | - | - | TRBV7-8 | CASSLEAQIYEQYF | TGTGCCAGCAGCTTAGAGGCTCAGATCTACGAGCAGTACTTC
TRBJ2-3 | - | TRBD2 | TRBV6-1 | CASSEAPTSGAVIDTQYF | TGTGCCAGCAGTGAAGCGCCGACTAGCGGGGCCGTAATAGATACGCAGTATTTT
TRBJ2-7 | - | - | TRBV28 | CASSLASSYEQYF | TGTGCCAGCAGTTTGGCGAGCTCCTACGAGCAGTACTTC
TRBJ1-1 | - | - | TRBV4-1 | CASSRSGGFEAFF | TGCGCCAGCAGCCGGAGTGGGGGTTTTGAAGCTTTCTTT
TRBJ2-7 | - | - | TRBV18 | CASRTDGSEQYF | TGTGCCAGCCGCACCGATGGTAGCGAGCAGTACTTC
TRBJ2-7 | - | - | TRBV27 | CASSGSTGYSYEQYF | TGTGCCAGCAGTGGTTCGACAGGATACTCCTACGAGCAGTACTTC